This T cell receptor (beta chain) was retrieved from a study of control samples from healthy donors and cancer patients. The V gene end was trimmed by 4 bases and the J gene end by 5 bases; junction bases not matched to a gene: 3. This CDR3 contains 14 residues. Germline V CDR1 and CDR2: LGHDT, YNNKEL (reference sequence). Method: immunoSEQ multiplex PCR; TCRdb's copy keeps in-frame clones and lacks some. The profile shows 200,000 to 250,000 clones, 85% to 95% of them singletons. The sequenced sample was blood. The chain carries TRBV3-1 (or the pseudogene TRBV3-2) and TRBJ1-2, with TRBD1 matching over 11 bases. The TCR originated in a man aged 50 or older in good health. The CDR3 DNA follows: TGTGCCAGCAGCCCCCGGGACAGGGGGTATGGCTACACCTTC. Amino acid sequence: CASSPRDRGYGYTF.